This T cell receptor (beta chain) was retrieved from a study of blood T cell repertoires in COVID-19. The CDR3 is made up of 18 amino acids. Germline assignment: CDR1 MGHRA and CDR2 YSYEKL. Deletions cut 1 base from V and 0 bases from J, with 13 bases between. The table came from immunoSEQ multiplex PCR; TCRdb's copy has only in-frame clones and leaves some out. The sample lists fewer than 200,000 clones, roughly 90% occurring once. Sequenced: peripheral blood. The source of this sequence is a man aged 45-65 years with acute or convalescent COVID-19. The J gene is TRBJ2-6, the V gene TRBV4-1, with D maybe TRBD1 (5 bases). The DNA for the CDR3 is TGCGCCAGCAGCCAAGGCGTAGGGGCAAGCTCTGGGGCCAACGTCCTGACTTTC. Its translation is CASSQGVGASSGANVLTF.